This entry lists 21 T cell receptor beta chains sequenced from one sample in a study of cytomegalovirus exposure and HLA in healthy donors. Use of 60 Vbeta and 13 Jbeta primers characterized the PCR. The data were produced by immunoSEQ multiplex PCR, yet TCRdb's version contains in-frame clones alone and is incomplete. The sample holds about 94,000 clones; just under 80% are singletons and the top ten take approximately 3.8%. The sequenced sample was PBMCs. These TCRs come from a woman between 35 and 50 years old in good health and CMV-seronegative.

The chain has TRBV19 and TRBJ2-1; D remains ambiguous. Per the germline V gene, CDR1 is LNHDA and CDR2 is SQIVND (reference sequence). The CDR3 contains 12 residues. The ends were cut back, 9 bases at V and 4 bases at J, with 10 bases in the middle. CDR3 region: CASHDIYNEQFF. The CDR3 nucleotides read TGTGCCAGCCACGACATTTACAATGAGCAGTTCTTC.

The chain has TRBV29-1 and TRBJ1-1; 10 bases agree with TRBD1. The trim removed 4 bases at V and 4 bases at J, leaving 6 bases unmatched. The CDR3 sequence is 14 residues long. Germline assignment: CDR1 SQVTM and CDR2 ANQGSEA. The CDR3 is CSVGTGGSSTEAFF. The DNA for the CDR3 is TGCAGCGTTGGGACAGGGGGTAGTAGCACTGAAGCTTTCTTT.

This clone was observed once. The junction departs from the called germline gene at one end, perhaps through a read error. The gene calls are TRBV6-6 and TRBJ1-5; the D gene is possibly TRBD1 (5 bases). The germline V gene encodes CDR1 MNHNY and CDR2 SVGAGI (reference sequence). This CDR3 is 16 amino acids long. CDR3 in DNA: TGTGCCAGCAGTGGAGGGGCTCAAACGGGAAATCAGCCCCAGAATTTT. Translation: CASSGGAQTGNQPQNF.

This clone has only a few counts. The V call is TRBV29-1, the J call TRBJ1-1, with D perhaps TRBD1 (6 bases). Trimming removed 3 bases from V and 4 bases from J, with 9 bases in between. Germline lookup yields CDR1 SQVTM and CDR2 ANQGSEA. The CDR3 is made up of 12 amino acids. The CDR3 here is CSVDRGITEAFF. CDR3 coding DNA: TGCAGCGTTGACAGGGGAATCACTGAAGCTTTCTTT.

Only one count was recorded for this clone. The CDR3 sequence: CAWRGRGASYEQYF. The CDR3 bases are TGTGCCTGGAGGGGCCGGGGGGCCTCCTACGAGCAGTACTTC. This rearrangement joins TRBV30 to TRBJ2-7, with a weak D call TRBD2 (7 bases). The CDR3 covers 14 residues. Germline loops: CDR1 GTSNPN, CDR2 SVGIG (reference sequence). V lost 3 bases and J lost 0, with 12 bases in between.

CDR3 sequence: CASSSTRQGISPLHF. CDR3 sequence (DNA): TGTGCCAGCAGCTCCACCCGACAGGGTATCTCACCCCTCCACTTT. J is TRBJ1-6 and V is TRBV5-6; 7 bases are shared with TRBD1. Per the germline V gene, CDR1 is SGHDT and CDR2 is YYEEEE. Trimming cost V 3 bases and J 10 bases; bases outside gene matches: 10. This CDR3 has 15 residues.

This clone was detected once. The V gene is TRBV11-2, the J gene TRBJ2-7; D is possibly TRBD2 (5 bases). The V and J ends lost 5 bases and 0 bases respectively, with 14 bases between them. There are 15 residues in the CDR3. Germline V CDR1 and CDR2: SGHAT, FQNNGV. The chain's CDR3 is CASSRRGSNSYEQYF. In DNA form, the CDR3 reads TGTGCCAGCAGCCGCCGAGGGTCAAACTCCTACGAGCAGTACTTC.

The chain couples TRBV6-1 to TRBJ1-1; D is uncertain. The CDR3 runs 13 residues. In germline, CDR1 is MNHNS, CDR2 SASEGT. V was clipped by 7 bases and J by 5 bases, with 14 bases between them. CDR3 protein: CASTLSVRTEAFF. CDR3 nucleotide sequence: TGTGCCAGCACTTTGTCGGTGCGAACTGAAGCTTTCTTT.

V usage is TRBV7-9 and J usage is TRBJ1-1; 7 nucleotides align to TRBD1. This CDR3 spans 15 amino acids. Germline CDR1 SEHNR, CDR2 FQNEAQ (reference sequence). V lost 0 bases, J lost 1 base, and 2 bases stayed unmatched. The CDR3 DNA sequence: TGTGCCAGCAGCTTAGCTTGGGACAGGAACACTGAAGCTTTCTTT. Protein product: CASSLAWDRNTEAFF.

V and J are TRBV7-9 and TRBJ2-1; tentative D call: TRBD2 (6 bases). The CDR3 is 14 amino acids. V was cut by 7 bases and J by 0 bases, with 10 bases left in between. Germline lookup yields CDR1 SEHNR and CDR2 FQNEAQ (reference sequence). The DNA for the CDR3 is TGTGCCAGCAATCGGGGGTCCTCCTACAATGAGCAGTTCTTC. Its protein product is CASNRGSSYNEQFF.

The chain links TRBV2 to TRBJ1-1, with 8 bases that match TRBD1. The CDR3 is made up of 13 amino acids. Germline assignment: CDR1 SNHLY and CDR2 FYNNEI. V shed 5 bases, J shed 3 bases, and the junction held 2 bases outside the gene matches. This CDR3 is CASSQGADTEAFF. For the CDR3, the DNA is TGTGCCAGCAGTCAGGGGGCTGACACTGAAGCTTTCTTT. The whole variable domain, remainder taken from reference TRBV2 and TRBJ1-1, is EPEVTQTPSHQVTQMGQEVILRCVPISNHLYFYWYRQILGQKVEFLVSFYNNEISEKSEIFDDQFSVERPDGSNFTLKIRSTKLEDSAMYFCASSQGADTEAFFGQGTRLTVV.

CDR3 nucleotides: TGCGCCAGCAGCCAAGATGGGGGCCAAGCGAGCACCGGGGAGCTGTTTTTT. It specifies CASSQDGGQASTGELFF. The chain joins TRBV4-3 to TRBJ2-2; possibly TRBD1 for D (6 bases). Germline CDR1 and CDR2: LGHNA and YSLEER. Trimming removed 0 bases at V and 4 bases at J, with 15 bases between. The CDR3 length is 17 residues.

The chain recombines TRBV5-4 with TRBJ1-4, with 7 bases identical to TRBD1. Germline V gene sequence: CDR1 SGHNT, CDR2 YYREEE (reference sequence). This CDR3 has 16 amino acids. V dropped 1 base and J dropped 7; count of bases not matched to a gene: 10. DNA for the CDR3: TGTGCCAGCAGCTTGAAGACAGGGTTGGAGGGTGAAAAACTGTTTTTT. Its protein is CASSLKTGLEGEKLFF.

The CDR3 spells CASRRTGGRGNTEAFF. CDR3 nucleotides: TGTGCCAGCAGAAGAACAGGGGGCCGGGGAAACACTGAAGCTTTCTTT. This chain connects TRBV7-9 to TRBJ1-1, with 9 bases fitting TRBD1. The CDR3 length is 16 residues. Germline CDR1 SEHNR, CDR2 FQNEAQ (reference sequence). V dropped 6 bases and J dropped 2; count of bases not matched to a gene: 10.

This sequence joins TRBV30 and TRBJ1-4; no clear D gene. This CDR3 has 13 amino acids. Germline CDR1 is GTSNPN and CDR2 is SVGIG (reference sequence). Between the trimmed V and J ends, which lost 2 bases and 10 bases, there was a span of 14 bases. The CDR3 loop reads CAWSPTANGKLFF. CDR3 coding DNA: TGTGCCTGGAGTCCCACTGCGAACGGAAAACTGTTTTTT.

This chain connects TRBV29-1 to TRBJ1-1, with a weak D call TRBD1 (5 bases). Trimming took off 6 bases at V and 1 base at J, with 12 bases between the two ends. This CDR3 is built from 13 residues. Germline CDR1 SQVTM, CDR2 ANQGSEA. This CDR3 reads CSVAQGANTEAFF. The CDR3 DNA is TGCAGCGTCGCGCAGGGCGCGAACACTGAAGCTTTCTTT.

The chain uses TRBV6-6 and TRBJ1-6; 8 bases are a match to TRBD1. Germline V gene lookup returns CDR1 MNHNY and CDR2 SVGAGI (reference sequence). The V and J ends lost 6 bases and 0 bases, in that order; junction bases with no gene match: 4. The CDR3 is 16 residues long. In DNA, the CDR3 is TGTGCCAGCAGGGATACAGGGGGCTCCTATAATTCACCCCTCCACTTT. It codes for CASRDTGGSYNSPLHF.

The V and J genes are TRBV10-3 and TRBJ2-1; D perhaps matches TRBD1 (6 bases). The V and J ends lost 3 bases and 7 bases respectively, with 13 bases between them. The CDR3 is made up of 14 amino acids. Germline values: CDR1 ENHRY, CDR2 SYGVKD. The DNA for the CDR3 is TGTGCCATCAGTGATACAGGGAGAAATAATGAGCAGTTCTTC. Translated, it gives CAISDTGRNNEQFF.

The chain couples TRBV30 to TRBJ2-7, with 11 bases aligning to TRBD2. The CDR3 has 14 amino acids. Germline CDR1 and CDR2: GTSNPN and SVGIG (reference sequence). V lost 2 bases, J lost 3 bases, and 3 bases stayed unmatched. The CDR3 DNA reads as TGTGCCTGGAGTCGACTAGCGGGGAACTACGAGCAGTACTTC. Residues: CAWSRLAGNYEQYF.

The chain combines TRBV29-1 with TRBJ2-1; maybe TRBD1 (5 bases). V gave up 6 bases and J gave up 8 bases, with 17 bases separating them. Germline-derived CDR1 and CDR2 are SQVTM and ANQGSEA. The CDR3 length is 13 residues. The CDR3 loop is CSVPRQPLDEQFF. CDR3 nucleotides: TGCAGCGTCCCCAGACAGCCTCTCGATGAGCAGTTCTTC.

This clone was counted between two and nine times. The chain links TRBV5-6 to TRBJ1-1; weak D call: TRBD1 (5 bases). V lost 4 bases to trimming and J lost 2 bases, with 9 bases between them. Germline V lookup: CDR1 SGHDT, CDR2 YYEEEE. This CDR3 comprises 13 residues. The DNA for the CDR3 is TGTGCCAGCAGCCAGACAGTAAACACTGAAGCTTTCTTT. This translates into CASSQTVNTEAFF.